This T cell receptor beta chain was found in a study of T-cell reconstitution after alpha-beta-depleted transplantation in children. Study-wide points: Reportedly, roughly two months post-transplant, alpha-beta T cells arose from several hundred expanded graft clones.

CDR1 is LGHNA and CDR2 is YNFKEQ in the germline V gene. CDR3 size: 16 residues. Trimming at V came to 0 bases and at J to 7 bases, leaving 8 bases not matched to a gene. Unique molecular identifiers were used in preparing the TCRbeta library. Each CDR3 protein gets one entry after TCRdb re-called the PCR reads with MiXCR. The sample consists of 440,000 or so distinct CDR3 sequences, roughly 44% of them appearing once. Concerning this clonotype itself: The antigen remains unidentified.

The clonotype comes from a girl aged 2 to 10 with aplastic anemia, due to receive a stem cell transplant. The sequencing used PBMCs, collected before TCRalphabeta/CD19-depleted stem cell transplant. The V call is TRBV4-2, the J call TRBJ2-3; 9 nucleotides line up with TRBD2. The CDR3 bases are TGTGCCAGCAGCCAAGATCCAGCGGGAGGCCCAAATACGCAGTATTTT. Amino acid sequence: CASSQDPAGGPNTQYF.